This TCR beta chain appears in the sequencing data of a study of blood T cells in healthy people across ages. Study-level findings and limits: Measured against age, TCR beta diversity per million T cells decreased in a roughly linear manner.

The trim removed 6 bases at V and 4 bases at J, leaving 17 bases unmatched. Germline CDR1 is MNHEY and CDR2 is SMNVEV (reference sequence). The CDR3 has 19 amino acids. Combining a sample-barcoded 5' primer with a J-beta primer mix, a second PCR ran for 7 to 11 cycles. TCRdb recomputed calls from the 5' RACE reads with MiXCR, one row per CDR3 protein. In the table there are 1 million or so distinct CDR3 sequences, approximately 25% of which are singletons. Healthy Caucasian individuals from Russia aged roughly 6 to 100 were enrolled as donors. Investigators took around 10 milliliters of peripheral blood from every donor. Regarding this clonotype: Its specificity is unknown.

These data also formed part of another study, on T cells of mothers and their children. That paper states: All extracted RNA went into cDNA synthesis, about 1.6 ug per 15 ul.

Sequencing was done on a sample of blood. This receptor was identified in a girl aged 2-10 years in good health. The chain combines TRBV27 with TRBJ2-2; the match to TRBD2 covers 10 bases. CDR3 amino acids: CASSSPGLATQTFTGELFF. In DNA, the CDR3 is TGTGCCAGCAGCTCCCCGGGACTAGCGACTCAGACTTTCACCGGGGAGCTGTTTTTT.